The 30 T cell receptor beta chains reported below all come from one sample, sequenced in a study of shared clonotypes between healthy human individuals. TCRdb's table, derived via immunoSEQ multiplex PCR, lists solely in-frame clones and lacks some. The sample includes about 680,000 clones, about 78% of them seen just once. The sample consisted of memory CD4+ T cells sorted from blood. As for subset: CD45RA-negative fraction. These receptors all come from a woman aged 25 to 39 in good health.

This clone was counted once. A far larger clone is just one base off, so this is likely a read error. Other DNA sequences within the sample encode an identical CDR3. The chain has TRBV5-1 and TRBJ2-1; 7 bases are a match to TRBD2. V dropped 0 bases and J dropped 3; count of bases not matched to a gene: 3. Germline V CDR1 and CDR2: SGHRS, YFSETQ. The CDR3 has 15 residues. The DNA of the CDR3 is TGCGCCAGCAGCTTGGTGTCTAGCGGCTACAATGAGCAGTTCTTC. Amino acids: CASSLVSSGYNEQFF. The full variable domain, in which reference TRBV5-1 and TRBJ2-1 provide the parts outside the CDR3, is KAGVTQTPRYLIKTRGQQVTLSCSPISGHRSVSWYQQTPGQGLQFLFEYFSETQRNKGNFPGRFSGRQFSNSRSEMNVSTLELGDSALYLCASSLVSSGYNEQFFGPGTRLTVL.

The genes are TRBV18 and TRBJ2-1; a weak D match, TRBD2 (6 bases). The V gene lost 3 bases and the J gene lost 6 bases, with 18 bases spanning the gap. CDR1 is KGHSH, CDR2 LQKENI, per germline. This CDR3 comprises 16 residues. The CDR3 region has the DNA TGTGCCAGCTCACCGTATCTGACGGGAGCCCGCAATGAGCAGTTCTTC. Encoded protein: CASSPYLTGARNEQFF.

The CDR3 sequence is CASSFVATGNSPLHF. The CDR3 DNA reads TGTGCCAGCAGTTTCGTCGCGACGGGGAATTCACCCCTCCACTTT. The chain couples TRBV27 to TRBJ1-6, with D unresolved. The CDR3 length is 15 residues. Trimming removed 3 bases from V and 7 bases from J, with 13 bases in between. The germline V gene encodes CDR1 MNHEY and CDR2 SMNVEV (reference sequence).

The chain couples TRBV7-9 to TRBJ2-1; 8 bases line up with TRBD2. Trimming removed 5 bases from V and 4 bases from J; junction bases left unmatched: 4. Per germline, CDR1 SEHNR and CDR2 FQNEAQ (reference sequence). The CDR3 is 14 amino acids. The DNA of the CDR3 is TGTGCCAGCAGCCTAAGCGGGAGTTACAATGAGCAGTTCTTC. Its translation is CASSLSGSYNEQFF.

The chain combines TRBV6-6 with TRBJ2-2; tentative D call: TRBD2 (5 bases). This CDR3 comprises 13 residues. V was shortened by 6 bases and J by 7 bases, with 12 bases between the two germline ends. The germline V gene has CDR1 MNHNY and CDR2 SVGAGI (reference sequence). CDR3 DNA sequence: TGTGCCAGCAGAGGAAGCGAGGGCGGGGAGCTGTTTTTT. Translating it yields CASRGSEGGELFF.

This clone was recorded only once. This chain joins TRBV5-1 and TRBJ2-1; the D is unclear. The CDR3 extends over 12 amino acids. V lost 1 base and J lost 9, with 8 bases in between. CDR1 and CDR2 (germline): SGHRS, YFSETQ. CDR3 nucleotide sequence: TGCGCCAGCAGCTTGTCTACGGCTGAGCAGTTCTTC. This gives the protein CASSLSTAEQFF.

This sequence joins TRBV7-9 and TRBJ2-1; no clear D. The germline V gene has CDR1 SEHNR and CDR2 FQNEAQ (reference sequence). The CDR3 extends over 17 amino acids. V lost 3 bases and J 7 bases, leaving 22 bases between the germline ends. CDR3 DNA sequence: TGTGCCAGCAGCTTCCCCCCCCGAGTCCTCGTAGGTAATGAGCAGTTCTTC. Encoded protein: CASSFPPRVLVGNEQFF.

The chain links TRBV2 to TRBJ2-2; no definite D call. V shed 2 bases and J shed 0 bases, with 10 bases lying between them. Looked up from germline, CDR1 is SNHLY and CDR2 is FYNNEI. The CDR3 covers 16 residues. The CDR3 DNA reads TGTGCCAGCAGTGAATTGAGGCGGACGAACACCGGGGAGCTGTTTTTT. Translation: CASSELRRTNTGELFF.

This clone was recorded many times. This sequence joins TRBV10-2 and TRBJ2-3, with 9 bases that match TRBD2. The CDR3 runs to 20 residues. After removal of 7 bases from V and 2 bases from J, the junction contained 22 bases not matched to a gene. CDR1 is WSHSY, CDR2 SAAADI, per germline. The CDR3 is CASKRVAGDRREGHTDTQYF. The CDR3 nucleotides are TGCGCCAGCAAAAGGGTAGCGGGAGATCGGAGGGAAGGACACACAGATACGCAGTATTTT.

The chain combines TRBV6-1 with TRBJ2-3; 11 bases match TRBD2. The length of the CDR3 is 18 residues. Looked up from germline, CDR1 is MNHNS and CDR2 is SASEGT. Germline trimming cut 2 bases from V and 3 bases from J; bases unmatched to any gene: 10. The CDR3 DNA reads as TGTGCCAGCAGTGAAAGGCCTAGCGGGAGGAGGGTAACAGATACGCAGTATTTT. This codes for CASSERPSGRRVTDTQYF.

This clone has more than one count but fewer than ten. The rearrangement joins TRBV28 to TRBJ1-1; tentatively, D is TRBD1 (6 bases). V lost 2 bases to trimming and J lost 6 bases, with 13 bases between them. Germline values: CDR1 MDHEN, CDR2 SYDVKM. This CDR3 region has 14 residues. This chain's CDR3 is CASSLGGPKAEAFF. The CDR3 nucleotides read TGTGCCAGCAGTTTAGGGGGCCCTAAGGCTGAAGCTTTCTTT. Using reference TRBV28 and TRBJ1-1 for the parts outside the CDR3, the full variable domain is DVKVTQSSRYLVKRTGEKVFLECVQDMDHENMFWYRQDPGLGLRLIYFSYDVKMKEKGDIPEGYSVSREKKERFSLILESASTNQTSMYLCASSLGGPKAEAFFGQGTRLTVV.

The rearrangement links TRBV1 to TRBJ1-6. TRBV1 corresponds to a pseudogene. The CDR3 sequence is 14 residues long. The DNA of the CDR3 is TGCACCAGCAGCCAACACGGACCCGAACGGCCCCTCCACTTT. It codes for CTSSQHGPERPLHF.

This clone was detected only a few times. This chain joins TRBV2 and TRBJ1-2, with 7 bases aligning to TRBD1. The CDR3 has 13 amino acids. The V gene's germline CDR1 is SNHLY and CDR2 FYNNEI. The V segment lost 8 bases and the J segment 8 bases; nucleotides outside the gene matches: 11. For the CDR3, the DNA is TGTGCCAGCGTGCGAGTAACAGGGGACGGCTACACCTTC. It codes for CASVRVTGDGYTF.

This sequence joins TRBV7-9 and TRBJ2-1; 13 nucleotides line up with TRBD2. V was pared by 2 bases and J by 6 bases, with 4 bases of the junction left unmatched. The germline V gene has CDR1 SEHNR and CDR2 FQNEAQ (reference sequence). This CDR3 has 16 residues. CDR3 protein: CASSLPTSGGPNEQFF. CDR3 nucleotides: TGTGCCAGCAGCTTACCGACTAGCGGGGGGCCCAATGAGCAGTTCTTC.

CDR3 coding DNA: TGTGCCAGCAGCGCCAGACAGGGAAATAATGAAAAACTGTTTTTT. Encoded protein: CASSARQGNNEKLFF. The chain is built from TRBV5-4 and TRBJ1-4; 7 positions agree with TRBD1. Germline CDR1 reads SGHNT; CDR2 reads YYREEE (reference sequence). V lost 4 bases to trimming and J lost 4 bases; unmatched junction nucleotides: 7. CDR3 length: 15 residues.

The V call is TRBV12-5, the J call TRBJ2-3; no clear D gene. Germline assignment: CDR1 LGHNT and CDR2 FRNRAP. This CDR3 has 16 amino acids. Between the trimmed V and J ends, which lost 1 base and 0 bases, there was a span of 11 bases. Here the CDR3 DNA reads TGTGCTAGTGGTTTGGGGAGATCCCTAAGCACAGATACGCAGTATTTT. Its protein is CASGLGRSLSTDTQYF.

In its sample, this clone was seen once. J is TRBJ2-1 and V is TRBV4-2; the D is unclear. Germline-derived CDR1 and CDR2 are LGHNA and YNFKEQ. Trimming pared 1 base from V and 8 bases from J, leaving 12 bases between. This CDR3 comprises 14 residues. This CDR3 reads CASSQGVAGHEQFF. CDR3 DNA: TGTGCCAGCAGCCAAGGTGTAGCTGGTCATGAGCAGTTCTTC.

This clone appeared many times. Other nucleotide sequences from this sample produce the same CDR3. V and J are TRBV4-1 and TRBJ2-5; 8 positions match TRBD2. Germline V gives CDR1 MGHRA, CDR2 YSYEKL. The CDR3 spans 15 residues. V shed 1 base and J 4 bases; nucleotides not matched to a gene: 5. The CDR3 nucleotides read TGCGCCAGCAGCCAAGGTCCGGGGGGGGTAGAGACCCAGTACTTC. It specifies CASSQGPGGVETQYF.

This chain uses TRBV6-4 with TRBJ2-3; TRBD2 aligns across 12 bases. Germline CDR1 reads MRHNA; CDR2 reads SNTAGT. The CDR3 has 15 amino acids. V gave up 6 bases and J gave up 4 bases; unmatched junction bases: 5. DNA of the CDR3: TGTGCCAGCAGGAGGACTAGCGGGAATTCAGATACGCAGTATTTT. Protein product: CASRRTSGNSDTQYF.

The V call is TRBV5-1, the J call TRBJ1-2, with 7 positions matching TRBD1. V lost 1 base and J lost 2; bases outside the gene matches: 8. The CDR3 is 16 residues long. The germline CDR1 and CDR2 sequences are SGHRS and YFSETQ. The CDR3 DNA reads TGCGCCAGCAGCTTGAGACCGGGACAGTCCAACTATGGCTACACCTTC. It codes for CASSLRPGQSNYGYTF. The entire variable domain, with the rest obtained from reference TRBV5-1 and TRBJ1-2, is as follows: KAGVTQTPRYLIKTRGQQVTLSCSPISGHRSVSWYQQTPGQGLQFLFEYFSETQRNKGNFPGRFSGRQFSNSRSEMNVSTLELGDSALYLCASSLRPGQSNYGYTFGSGTRLTVV.

This chain links TRBV19 with TRBJ1-5, with D possibly being TRBD1 (6 bases). Trimming pared 7 bases from V and 2 bases from J, leaving 15 bases between. This CDR3 has 15 amino acids. The germline gives CDR1 LNHDA, CDR2 SQIVND (reference sequence). In DNA form, the CDR3 reads TGTGCCAGTACCGAGGTACAGGGTGGCAATCAGCCCCAGCATTTT. It yields the protein CASTEVQGGNQPQHF.

V is TRBV4-1 and J is TRBJ2-3, with TRBD1 as a possible D gene (5 bases). V was trimmed by 4 bases and J by 0 bases, leaving 14 bases between them. Germline V CDR1 and CDR2: MGHRA, YSYEKL. The CDR3 loop spans 16 amino acids. The CDR3 reads CASSPLRTMSTDTQYF. CDR3 sequence (DNA): TGCGCCAGCAGCCCATTGAGGACAATGAGCACAGATACGCAGTATTTT.

This clone was counted between two and nine times. As DNA, the CDR3 is TGTGCCAGCAGCCCCCTAGGGGGCTCGGGTGGCTACACCTTC. Protein sequence: CASSPLGGSGGYTF. The rearrangement joins TRBV11-1 to TRBJ1-2; TRBD1 matches at 7 bases. This CDR3 contains 14 residues. J was trimmed by 7 bases and V by 5 bases; bases with no gene match: 10. The germline V gene has CDR1 SGHAT and CDR2 FQDESV (reference sequence).

V is TRBV10-3 and J is TRBJ1-5, with D perhaps matching TRBD1 (5 bases). Germline-derived CDR1 and CDR2 are ENHRY and SYGVKD. The CDR3 is made up of 14 amino acids. Trimming stripped 4 bases from V and 5 bases from J, with 12 bases between. In nucleotides, the CDR3 is TGTGCCATCAGTGGGGACGGCACCTATCAGCCCCAGCATTTT. The encoded protein is CAISGDGTYQPQHF.

The chain combines TRBV5-4 with TRBJ1-2, with D unclear. The germline gives CDR1 SGHNT, CDR2 YYREEE (reference sequence). This CDR3 has 14 amino acids. V dropped 4 bases and J dropped 8 bases, with 18 bases sitting between them. The CDR3 DNA follows: TGTGCCAGCAGCCTTTGGGCGGGAGCCGGGGGCTACACCTTC. It specifies CASSLWAGAGGYTF.

The CDR3 DNA is TGTGCCAGCAGAGCCCTCACGCGCGGGAGGAAGGGTGAGCAGTTCTTC. It translates to CASRALTRGRKGEQFF. The rearrangement joins TRBV11-2 to TRBJ2-1; 8 positions match TRBD2. Germline trimming cut 6 bases from V and 9 bases from J; bases unmatched to any gene: 16. Germline V gene data show CDR1 as SGHAT and CDR2 as FQNNGV. This CDR3 is 16 amino acids long.

The chain links TRBV19 to TRBJ2-3; 7 bases are shared with TRBD2. CDR1 is LNHDA, CDR2 SQIVND, per germline (reference sequence). This CDR3 is built from 15 residues. The J segment lost 3 bases and the V segment lost 6 bases, leaving 9 bases of the junction unmatched. The CDR3 loop reads CASSSIAGSTDTQYF. Written as DNA, the CDR3 is TGTGCCAGTAGCTCGATAGCGGGCTCGACAGATACGCAGTATTTT.

The CDR3 sequence: CAITRDLSGSSSSYEQYF. The CDR3 DNA is TGTGCCATAACCCGGGACCTTAGCGGGTCTTCGAGCTCCTACGAGCAGTACTTC. The chain couples TRBV10-3 to TRBJ2-7; 7 bases fit TRBD2. J was trimmed by 0 bases and V by 9 bases; bases with no gene match: 20. The germline gives CDR1 ENHRY, CDR2 SYGVKD. CDR3 length: 18 amino acids.

The V and J genes are TRBV5-4 and TRBJ2-7; D is undetermined. The germline V and J ends were trimmed by 0 bases and 1 base, with 11 bases remaining between them. This CDR3 has 15 residues. Germline loops: CDR1 SGHNT, CDR2 YYREEE (reference sequence). CDR3 in DNA: TGTGCCAGCAGCTTGGCGGGTATAGGGTCCTACGAGCAGTACTTC. This translates into CASSLAGIGSYEQYF.

This chain links TRBV29-1 with TRBJ2-7, with TRBD1 matching 10 bases. CDR1 is SQVTM, CDR2 ANQGSEA, per germline. After removal of 5 bases from V and 6 bases from J, the junction contained 7 bases not matched to a gene. CDR3 size: 13 residues. The CDR3 DNA reads as TGCAGCGTTCAGGGACAGGGGTTCGGCGAGCAGTACTTC. This translates into CSVQGQGFGEQYF.